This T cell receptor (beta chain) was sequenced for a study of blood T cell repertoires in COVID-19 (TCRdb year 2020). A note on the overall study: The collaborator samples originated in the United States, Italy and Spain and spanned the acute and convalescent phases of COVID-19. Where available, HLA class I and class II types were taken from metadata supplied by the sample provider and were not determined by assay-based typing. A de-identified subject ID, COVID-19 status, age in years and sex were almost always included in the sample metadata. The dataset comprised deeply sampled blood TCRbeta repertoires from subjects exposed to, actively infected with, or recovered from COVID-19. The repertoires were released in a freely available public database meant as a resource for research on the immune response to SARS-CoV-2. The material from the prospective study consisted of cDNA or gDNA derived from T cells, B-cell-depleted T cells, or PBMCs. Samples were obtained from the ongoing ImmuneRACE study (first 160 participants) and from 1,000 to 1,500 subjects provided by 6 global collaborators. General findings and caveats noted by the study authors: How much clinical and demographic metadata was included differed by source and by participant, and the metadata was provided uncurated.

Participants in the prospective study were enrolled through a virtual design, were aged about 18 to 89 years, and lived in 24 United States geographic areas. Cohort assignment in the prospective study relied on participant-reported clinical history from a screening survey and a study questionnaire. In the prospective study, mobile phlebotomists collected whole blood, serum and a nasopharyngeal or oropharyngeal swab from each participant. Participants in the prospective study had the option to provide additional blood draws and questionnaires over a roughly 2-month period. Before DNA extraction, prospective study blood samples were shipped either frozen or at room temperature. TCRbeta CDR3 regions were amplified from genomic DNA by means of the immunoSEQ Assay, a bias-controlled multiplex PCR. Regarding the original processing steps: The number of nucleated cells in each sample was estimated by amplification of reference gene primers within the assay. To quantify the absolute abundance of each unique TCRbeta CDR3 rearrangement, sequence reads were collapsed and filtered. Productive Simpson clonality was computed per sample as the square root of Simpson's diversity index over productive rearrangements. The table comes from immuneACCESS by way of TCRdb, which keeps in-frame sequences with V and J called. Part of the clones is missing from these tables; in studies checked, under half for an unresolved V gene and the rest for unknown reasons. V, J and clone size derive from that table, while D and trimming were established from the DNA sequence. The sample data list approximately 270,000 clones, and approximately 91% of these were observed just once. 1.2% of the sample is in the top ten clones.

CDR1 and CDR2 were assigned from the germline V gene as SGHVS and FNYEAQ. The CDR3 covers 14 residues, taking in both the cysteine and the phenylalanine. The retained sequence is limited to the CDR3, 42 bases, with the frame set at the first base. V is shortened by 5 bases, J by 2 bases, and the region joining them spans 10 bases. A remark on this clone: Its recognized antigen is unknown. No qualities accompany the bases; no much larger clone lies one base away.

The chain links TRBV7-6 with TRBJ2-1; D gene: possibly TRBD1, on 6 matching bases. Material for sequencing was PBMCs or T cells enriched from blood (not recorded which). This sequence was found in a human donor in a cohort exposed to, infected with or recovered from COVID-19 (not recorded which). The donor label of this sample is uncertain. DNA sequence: TGTGCCAGCAGCCCACAGGGAACCTACAATGAGCAGTTCTTC. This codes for CASSPQGTYNEQFF.